The clone carrying this TCR beta chain was observed a single time. Its specificity is unknown. A deep-level run was used for the assay. Sequencing was performed with immunoSEQ multiplex PCR; in TCRdb, only in-frame clones are kept and a portion is missing. The table records roughly 1 million clones, around 78% of them present only once. The sample originates from a study of shared clonotypes between healthy human individuals. Study-wide context: The donor group consisted of two women and three men, aged 18 to 49.

V was clipped by 1 base and J by 4 bases, with 10 bases between them. The germline V gene has CDR1 SEHNR and CDR2 FQNEAQ (reference sequence). The CDR3 totals 14 residues. Study-level results: Memory subsets generally showed lower estimated richness than naive subsets.

This chain connects TRBV7-9 to TRBJ1-1; maybe TRBD1 (5 bases). The TCR originated in a young man in good health. Some clones in this sample may be carry-over from other donors' samples. Input material: memory CD4+ T cells from PBMCs. The subset: CD45RA-negative fraction. The CDR3 here is CASSLGTRATEAFF. The CDR3 region has the DNA TGTGCCAGCAGCTTAGGGACACGGGCCACTGAAGCTTTCTTT.